The T cell receptor beta chain described here comes from a study of regulatory T cells in long-lasting Graves disease. Germline assignment: CDR1 SQVTM and CDR2 ANQGSEA. The germline V and J ends were trimmed by 8 bases and 9 bases, with 14 bases remaining between them. This CDR3 is 11 amino acids long. This clonotype was recorded a few times. The sample's time point: newly diagnosed GD, antithyroid drugs for less than 3 months. Construction of the TCR library relied on RNA isolated from PBMCs. Graves' disease diagnoses followed American Thyroid Association guidelines. Construction of the TCR beta libraries employed iRepertoire HTBI primers in conjunction with Arm-PCR of CDR3 regions. TCRdb reanalysed the multiplex PCR reads using MiXCR and keeps one entry per CDR3 protein. The table shows 350,000 to 550,000 distinct CDR3 sequences, with 15% occurring only once. These data were likewise used in another study, on T cells in Graves' hyperthyroidism and ophthalmopathy.

V gene TRBV29-1 combines with J gene TRBJ2-1, with D possibly matching TRBD1 (5 bases). The receptor comes from a woman in her twenties or thirties with Graves disease. The source was peripheral blood mononuclear cells (PBMCs), collected at new diagnosis, from a patient treated with antithyroid drugs. The CDR3 region is CSSRQTTEQFF. CDR3 nucleotides: TGCAGCTCCCGACAGACAACTGAGCAGTTCTTC.